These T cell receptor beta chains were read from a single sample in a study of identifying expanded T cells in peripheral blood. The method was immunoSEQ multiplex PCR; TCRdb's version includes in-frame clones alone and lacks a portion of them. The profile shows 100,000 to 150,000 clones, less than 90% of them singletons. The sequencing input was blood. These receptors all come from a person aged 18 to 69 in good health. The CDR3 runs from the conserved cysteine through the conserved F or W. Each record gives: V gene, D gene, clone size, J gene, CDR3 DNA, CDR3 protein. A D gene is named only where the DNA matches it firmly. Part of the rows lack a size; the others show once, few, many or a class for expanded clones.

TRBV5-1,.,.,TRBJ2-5,TGCGCCAGCAGCGCGGGATGGGAGACCCAGTACTTC,CASSAGWETQYF
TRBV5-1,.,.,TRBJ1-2,TGCGCCAGCAGCTTGCCCGACACGTATAACTATGGCTACACCTTC,CASSLPDTYNYGYTF
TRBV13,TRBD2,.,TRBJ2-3,TGTGCCAGCAGGAGCGGGGGGGCCTACACAGATACGCAGTATTTT,CASRSGGAYTDTQYF
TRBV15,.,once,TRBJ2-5,TGTGCCACCAGCAGAAGGGGGAATCAAGAGACCCAGTACTTC,CATSRRGNQETQYF
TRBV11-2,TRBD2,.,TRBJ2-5,TGTGCCAGCAGCCCGAGAAGCCCGGGACTAGCGGGAGGGCGAGAGACCCAGTACTTC,CASSPRSPGLAGGRETQYF
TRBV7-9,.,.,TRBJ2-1,TGTGCCAGCAGCCTACAGGGCTACAATGAGCAGTTCTTC,CASSLQGYNEQFF
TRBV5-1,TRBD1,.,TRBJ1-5,TGCGCCAGCAGCTTGAACAGGGGTTATAATCAGCCCCAGCATTTT,CASSLNRGYNQPQHF
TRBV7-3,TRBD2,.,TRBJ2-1,TGTGCCAGCAGCTTCACCGGGACTAGCAAAAGGAATGAGCAGTTCTTC,CASSFTGTSKRNEQFF
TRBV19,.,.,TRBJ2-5,TGTGCCAGTAGTAGTCCCGGGACACCAAACCAAGAGACCCAGTACTTC,CASSSPGTPNQETQYF
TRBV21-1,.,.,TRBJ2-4,TGTGCCAGCAGCACCGGACTAGCCAAAAACATTCAGTACTTC,CASSTGLAKNIQYF
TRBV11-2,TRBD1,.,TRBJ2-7,TGTGCCAGCAGCTTGAGTGGCAGGGGGACGGGAGAGCAGTACTTC,CASSLSGRGTGEQYF
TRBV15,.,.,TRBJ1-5,TGTGCCACCAGCAGAGGGGGAGAGGGACTAAATCAGCCCCAGCATTTT,CATSRGGEGLNQPQHF
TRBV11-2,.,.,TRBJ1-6,TGTGCCAGCAGCTTAGTCGGTAAGGCCTGGTCACCCCTCCACTTT,CASSLVGKAWSPLHF
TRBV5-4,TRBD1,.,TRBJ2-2,TGTGCCAGCAGCTTCGCCAGGGGGAGCACCGGGGAGCTGTTTTTT,CASSFARGSTGELFF
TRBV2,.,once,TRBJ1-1,TGTGCCAGCAGTGCGGTACAGACGATTGAAGCTTTCTTT,CASSAVQTIEAFF
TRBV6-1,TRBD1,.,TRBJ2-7,TGTGCCAGCAGTGGGGTACAGGGGGGCGACGAGCAGTACTTC,CASSGVQGGDEQYF
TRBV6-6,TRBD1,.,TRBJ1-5,TGTGCCAGCAGTTATCGGGCAGGGGGAATCAATCAGCCCCAGCATTTT,CASSYRAGGINQPQHF
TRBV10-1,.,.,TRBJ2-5,TGCGCCAGCAGTGCGGCCGGGAAAGAAGAGACCCAGTACTTC,CASSAAGKEETQYF